This T cell receptor beta chain was sequenced during a study of shared clonotypes between healthy human individuals. Every donor was a Caucasian adult from Nashville, Tennessee. The CDR3 runs 12 residues. CDR1 MGHDK and CDR2 SYGVNS come from the germline V gene. The study, taken as a whole, reports: Limited genetic and exposure-history diversity came from having few donors.

On this clone: Its antigen is as yet unknown.

Method: immunoSEQ multiplex PCR; TCRdb's copy keeps in-frame clones and lacks some. Found here are 450,000 to 600,000 clones, more than 65% of them singletons; the top ten hold under 15%. The sequence was collected from a woman aged 40 to 49 in good health. Some clones in this sample may be carry-over from other donors' samples. The chain joins TRBV25-1 to TRBJ2-5, with D possibly matching TRBD1 (6 bases). The J call may be in error: the DNA end matches TRBJ2-7 better. Sequenced input: PBMCs. CDR3 coding DNA: TGTGCCAGCAGTGAGCCAGGGGACGAGCAGTACTTC. Translating gives CASSEPGDEQYF.